The clone carrying this T cell receptor beta chain was seen more than once but under ten times. Antigen specificity is unknown. This entry comes from a study of blood T cells in healthy people across ages. Every donor provided 7.5 to 10 milliliters of peripheral blood. Total RNA was isolated from each sample in quantities of at least 6 micrograms. Primers used in a second PCR of about 6 to 11 cycles were a sample-barcoded 5' primer and a J-beta primer mix. All cDNA molecules were each tagged by a template-switch adaptor with 12 random nucleotides. One entry per CDR3 protein results from TCRdb running MiXCR on the 5' RACE reads. Among fewer than 1.5 million distinct CDR3 sequences listed, approximately 40% were seen once. Study conclusions and caveats: Estimates of diversity drawn from one million T cells were considered underestimates.

CDR3 length: 13 amino acids. CDR1 is LGHDT and CDR2 is YNNKEL in the germline V gene (reference sequence). V shed 2 bases and J shed 1 base, with 5 bases lying between them. Sample: blood. The gene calls are TRBV3-1 and TRBJ2-5; D remains unclear. The sequence was obtained from a woman younger than 30 in good health. The chain's CDR3 is CASSQRAQETQYF. The CDR3 DNA is TGTGCCAGCAGCCAACGGGCCCAAGAGACCCAGTACTTC.